Listed below are T cell receptor beta chains from one sample, sequenced in a study of T cell responses to AZD1222 COVID-19 vaccine. Produced via immunoSEQ multiplex PCR; TCRdb's table is partial and in-frame only. The sample has 50,000 to 60,000 clones, more than 75% seen once. This specimen consisted of peripheral blood, obtained 28 days after the second AZD1222 dose. The receptor source for this set is an adult who received the AZD1222 COVID-19 vaccine. CDR3s include the opening cysteine and the closing phenylalanine or tryptophan. D genes are given only for firm matches.

d_call j_call v_call cdr3_nt cdr3_aa
NA TRBJ2-2 TRBV4-1 TGCGCCAGCAGGCCAGGGATTGGGGAGCTGTTTTTT CASRPGIGELFF
NA TRBJ1-3 TRBV3-1/TRBV3-2 TGTGCCAGCAGCCGCGGGTGGGGATACACCATATATTTT CASSRGWGYTIYF
NA TRBJ2-2 TRBV19 TGTGCCAGTAGTACCAACAATAGGGGAAGCGGTGGGGCAGGGGAGCTGTTTTTT CASSTNNRGSGGAGELFF
TRBD1 TRBJ1-3 TRBV4-1 TGCGCCAGCAGCCCAAACCGGGACAGGGTAACCATATATTTT CASSPNRDRVTIYF
NA TRBJ1-2 TRBV27 TGTGCCAGCAGTTTCTCACAGACTAACTATGGCTACACCTTC CASSFSQTNYGYTF
TRBD1 TRBJ1-4 TRBV9 TGTGCCAGCAGCCCATGGGGCACAGGGGATAATGAAAAACTGTTTTTT CASSPWGTGDNEKLFF
NA TRBJ1-1 TRBV27 TGTGCCAGCCGTAATGACCTGAACACTGAAGCTTTCTTT CASRNDLNTEAFF
TRBD1 TRBJ1-2 TRBV27 TGTGCCAGCAGTTCAGGGGGTTATGGCTACACCTTC CASSSGGYGYTF
TRBD1 TRBJ1-5 TRBV19 TGTGCCAGTAACCCGACAGGGGAAAGTCAGCCCCAGCATTTT CASNPTGESQPQHF
TRBD1 TRBJ1-3 TRBV5-6 TGTGCCAGCAGCTTGGGGGGGACAGCTTTTGGAAACACCATATATTTT CASSLGGTAFGNTIYF
NA TRBJ1-4 TRBV7-2 TGTGCCAGCAGCCCCCGGGGAGGGGGTAATGAAAAACTGTTTTTT CASSPRGGGNEKLFF
NA TRBJ1-5 TRBV7-8 TGTGCCAGCAGCCCCCGTGAGGGGAGCAATCAGCCCCAGCATTTT CASSPREGSNQPQHF
NA TRBJ1-6 TRBV6-2/TRBV6-3 TGTGCCAGCAGTTACCAGGAATCACCCCTCCACTTT CASSYQESPLHF
NA TRBJ1-1 TRBV5-1 TGCGCCAGCAGGAAGGAGGGTCTCCCTGAAGCTTTCTTT CASRKEGLPEAFF
TRBD2 TRBJ2-1 TRBV30 TGTGCCTGGACCATAGGCCTAGCGGGAGTCGATGAGCAGTTCTTC CAWTIGLAGVDEQFF